The 18 T cell receptor beta chains presented below share a single source sample, sequenced in a study of PD-1 blockade in mismatch repair-deficient tumors. Assay used: immunoSEQ multiplex PCR; TCRdb lists only in-frame clones, some missing. The data contain about 100,000 clones, 82% of them singletons. Sequencing was performed on peripheral blood, taken roughly 36 weeks after starting pembrolizumab. The receptor set was obtained from an adult with mismatch repair-deficient cancer.

The chain recombines TRBV2 with TRBJ2-3, with TRBD2 as a possible D gene (5 bases). V lost 7 bases to trimming and J lost 3 bases, with 11 bases between them. The CDR3 is made up of 13 amino acids. The germline gives CDR1 SNHLY, CDR2 FYNNEI. CDR3 loop: CASTRAPTDTQYF. CDR3 sequence (DNA): TGTGCCAGCACGAGGGCTCCGACAGATACGCAGTATTTT.

The chain is built from TRBV5-1 and TRBJ1-1, with D uncertain. Germline V gene sequence: CDR1 SGHRS, CDR2 YFSETQ. The germline V and J ends were trimmed by 1 base and 2 bases, with 6 bases remaining between them. The CDR3 contains 13 residues. The CDR3 protein is CASSLIENTEAFF. In DNA form, the CDR3 reads TGCGCCAGCAGCTTGATAGAAAACACTGAAGCTTTCTTT.

This clone was found once. V is TRBV5-6 and J is TRBJ1-1, with D perhaps TRBD1 (6 bases). Germline CDR1 and CDR2: SGHDT and YYEEEE. Deletions cut 4 bases from V and 2 bases from J, with 12 bases between. The CDR3 length is 14 residues. The CDR3 protein is CASSPDSKNTEAFF. For the CDR3, the DNA is TGTGCCAGCAGCCCGGACAGCAAAAACACTGAAGCTTTCTTT.

This clone was counted once. The chain recombines TRBV30 with TRBJ2-3; D is unclear. Trimming shortened V by 0 bases and J by 1 base, and 14 bases separated the two germline ends. The CDR3 runs 16 residues. Germline lookup yields CDR1 GTSNPN and CDR2 SVGIG (reference sequence). Written as DNA, the CDR3 is TGTGCCTGGAGTGTAGGTCAGCTCTTTGGCACAGATACGCAGTATTTT. It specifies CAWSVGQLFGTDTQYF.

V gene TRBV2 combines with J gene TRBJ2-6; 9 nucleotides agree with TRBD2. Looked up from germline, CDR1 is SNHLY and CDR2 is FYNNEI. Losses at the gene ends were 5 bases for V and 0 bases for J; bases not matched to a gene: 11. The CDR3 spans 19 residues. The CDR3 DNA is TGTGCCAGCAGTCCCGCCCGGCTAGCGGGGAACTCTGGGGCCAACGTCCTGACTTTC. Amino acids: CASSPARLAGNSGANVLTF.

This chain connects TRBV7-3 to TRBJ2-1; 8 bases match TRBD2. The junction had 6 bases not matched to a gene; V was cut back by 0 bases and J by 14 bases. CDR1 is SGHTA, CDR2 FQGTGA, per germline. The CDR3 runs 13 residues. CDR3 in DNA: TGTGCCAGCAGCTTAACGGGGGGACTAGGGAAGTTCTTC. Its translation is CASSLTGGLGKFF.

This chain uses TRBV5-8 with TRBJ1-5; a weak D match, TRBD1 (6 bases). The CDR3 is 13 amino acids. V lost 0 bases and J lost 5, with 6 bases in between. CDR1 and CDR2 (germline): SGHTS, YDEGEE. The CDR3 coding sequence is TGTGCCAGCAGCTTGGACAGGGATCAGCCCCAGCATTTT. Translating it yields CASSLDRDQPQHF.

The J gene is TRBJ1-2, the V gene TRBV6-5, with D possibly TRBD1 on 6 matching bases. The CDR3 extends over 13 amino acids. Trimming removed 3 bases at V and 8 bases at J, with 13 bases between. Per the germline V gene, CDR1 is MNHEY and CDR2 is SVGAGI. This CDR3 is CASSYQTGEGYTF. CDR3 coding DNA: TGTGCCAGCAGTTATCAGACAGGAGAAGGCTACACCTTC.

This chain links TRBV7-2 with TRBJ1-3; 7 bases match TRBD1. Germline CDR1 SGHTA, CDR2 FQGNSA. The J segment lost 2 bases and the V segment lost 7 bases, leaving 2 bases of the junction unmatched. The CDR3 runs 13 residues. Written as DNA, the CDR3 is TGTGCCAGCACCCAGGGGGCTGGAAACACCATATATTTT. As protein: CASTQGAGNTIYF.

The sample holds one count of this clone. This sequence joins TRBV9 and TRBJ2-1; TRBD2 aligns across 11 bases. Trimming cost V 4 bases and J 4 bases; bases outside gene matches: 4. CDR1 and CDR2 from the germline V gene are SGDLS and YYNGEE. This CDR3 is 15 amino acids long. DNA for the CDR3: TGTGCCAGCAGCACTGTAGCGGGAGGGTACAATGAGCAGTTCTTC. This codes for CASSTVAGGYNEQFF.

With regard to this clone: Germline and junction disagree at one end, which may indicate a read error. The chain carries TRBV5-4 and TRBJ2-3; D is uncertain. The CDR3 loop spans 15 amino acids. Germline V CDR1 and CDR2: SGHNT, YYREEE (reference sequence). The CDR3 DNA is TGCGCCAGCAGCCAAGATAACGGCTACACAGATACGCAGTATTTT. Translation gives CASSQDNGYTDTQYF. The full variable domain, rest sourced from reference TRBV5-4 and TRBJ2-3, is ETGVTQSPTHLIKTRGQQVTLRCSSQSGHNTVSWYQQALGQGPQFIFQYYREEENGRGNFPPRFSGLQFPNYSSELNVNALELDDSALYLCASSQDNGYTDTQYFGPGTRLTVL.

Notes on this clone: At one end, the junction sequence differs from germline, possibly due to a read error. The V and J genes are TRBV7-3 and TRBJ2-6; a weak D match, TRBD1 (5 bases). Germline V gene sequence: CDR1 SGHTA, CDR2 FQGTGA. This CDR3 has 13 amino acids. This CDR3 is CASSLTGPNVLTF. The CDR3 region has the DNA TGTGCCAGCAGCCTAACAGGTCCCAACGTCCTGACTTTC.

The gene calls are TRBV27 and TRBJ1-2; maybe TRBD1 (5 bases). The V end was cut by 4 bases, the J end by 0 bases, with 15 bases between. This CDR3 is built from 16 residues. Germline V gene data show CDR1 as MNHEY and CDR2 as SMNVEV (reference sequence). CDR3 bases: TGTGCCAGCAGTTCCGTTGCCCAGGGAACTAACTATGGCTACACCTTC. It is translated as CASSSVAQGTNYGYTF.

This sequence joins TRBV19 and TRBJ2-5, with D possibly TRBD2 on 6 matching bases. The last part of the DNA fits TRBJ2-7 better; the J call may be wrong. The CDR3 loop spans 14 amino acids. Per germline, CDR1 LNHDA and CDR2 SQIVND (reference sequence). The CDR3 nucleotides are TGTGCCAGTAGTATAGCGGGAGTAAACTACGAGCAGTACTTC. This translates into CASSIAGVNYEQYF.

This clone has just a few counts. The genes are TRBV5-4 and TRBJ1-2; tentatively, D is TRBD1 (6 bases). The germline V gene encodes CDR1 SGHNT and CDR2 YYREEE (reference sequence). V dropped 5 bases and J dropped 3 bases, with 17 bases sitting between them. The CDR3 sequence is 15 residues long. The CDR3 DNA sequence: TGTGCCAGCAGTTTCGGAGGGGGGAGCCACTATGGCTACACCTTC. This sequence encodes CASSFGGGSHYGYTF.

The chain combines TRBV5-1 with TRBJ2-7, with TRBD2 matching over 10 bases. The CDR3 is 16 residues long. The germline CDR1 and CDR2 sequences are SGHRS and YFSETQ. After removal of 1 base from V and 2 bases from J, the junction contained 6 bases not matched to a gene. CDR3: CASSLPGTSATYEQYF. The CDR3 DNA reads TGCGCCAGCAGCTTGCCCGGGACTAGCGCAACCTACGAGCAGTACTTC. Drawing the rest from reference TRBV5-1 and TRBJ2-7, the complete variable domain is KAGVTQTPRYLIKTRGQQVTLSCSPISGHRSVSWYQQTPGQGLQFLFEYFSETQRNKGNFPGRFSGRQFSNSRSEMNVSTLELGDSALYLCASSLPGTSATYEQYFGPGTRLTVT.

The chain joins TRBV7-3 to TRBJ2-7; D is perhaps TRBD1 (5 bases). The CDR3 has 14 amino acids. Germline loops: CDR1 SGHTA, CDR2 FQGTGA. Trimming took off 6 bases at V and 5 bases at J, with 17 bases between the two ends. Here the CDR3 DNA reads TGTGCCAGCAGTTCTCAGGGCCCCCCCGACGAGCAGTACTTC. Amino acid sequence: CASSSQGPPDEQYF.

This chain links TRBV9 with TRBJ2-2; 8 nucleotides agree with TRBD2. V dropped 0 bases and J dropped 3; count of bases not matched to a gene: 10. Germline V gives CDR1 SGDLS, CDR2 YYNGEE. The CDR3 loop spans 18 amino acids. In DNA form, the CDR3 reads TGTGCCAGCAGCGTAGCCGCCAGCGGGAGTAGGTACACCGGGGAGCTGTTTTTT. Translation gives CASSVAASGSRYTGELFF.